These 22 T cell receptor beta chains came from one sample sequenced in a study of blood T cell repertoires in COVID-19 (dated by TCRdb to the early 2020s). Preparation of the library involved the immunoSEQ multiplex PCR assay. TCRdb stores this immuneACCESS table with in-frame sequences only. Part of the clones is absent; in the studies checked, under half of the shortfall reflects unresolved V genes, and no reason is known for the rest. Counted in this sample were some 89,000 clones; roughly 89% of them appeared once. Together, the top ten hold 15% to 17% of the sample. Sequencing was performed on peripheral blood. Receptors originate from a human donor in a cohort sampled during active COVID-19.

The CDR3 here is CASTSLGRNYEQYF. The CDR3 bases are TGTGCCAGCACGTCCCTAGGTAGAAACTACGAGCAGTACTTC. The rearrangement joins TRBV7-9 to TRBJ2-7; D is ambiguous. This CDR3 has 14 residues. Trimming pared 7 bases from V and 3 bases from J, leaving 16 bases between. In germline, CDR1 is SEHNR, CDR2 FQNEAQ (reference sequence).

This sequence joins TRBV3-1 (or the pseudogene TRBV3-2) and TRBJ2-5; 14 bases map to TRBD2. The V segment lost 4 bases and the J segment 6 bases; nucleotides outside the gene matches: 13. Germline values: CDR1 LGHDT, CDR2 YNNKEL (reference sequence). The CDR3 is 18 residues long. CDR3 nucleotide sequence: TGTGCCAGCAGCCTCGGGACTAGCGGGAGCGATTATCCAAAGACCCAGTACTTC. Residues: CASSLGTSGSDYPKTQYF.

This clone was seen just once. The J gene is TRBJ2-1, the V gene TRBV9; maybe TRBD2 (7 bases). From germline, CDR1 is SGDLS and CDR2 YYNGEE. The CDR3 has 15 amino acids. Trimming shortened V by 0 bases and J by 7 bases, and 14 bases separated the two germline ends. Here the CDR3 reads CASSVDGGRINEQFF. CDR3 sequence (DNA): TGTGCCAGCAGCGTAGACGGGGGGCGAATAAATGAGCAGTTCTTC.

The chain is built from TRBV4-2 and TRBJ1-1; 8 bases align to TRBD1. Germline V gene lookup returns CDR1 LGHNA and CDR2 YNFKEQ. CDR3 length: 14 amino acids. The J segment lost 1 base and the V segment lost 5 bases, leaving 3 bases of the junction unmatched. The CDR3 DNA sequence: TGTGCCAGCAGCGTACAGGGGGGGAACACTGAAGCTTTCTTT. Translating it yields CASSVQGGNTEAFF.

The chain combines TRBV30 with TRBJ1-1; a possible D gene is TRBD1 (5 bases). The germline V gene has CDR1 GTSNPN and CDR2 SVGIG (reference sequence). Trimming removed 4 bases from V and 6 bases from J, with 18 bases in between. The CDR3 consists of 14 residues. The DNA for the CDR3 is TGTGCCTGGATGCGGGACCCGATTCGGGCTGAAGCTTTCTTT. This codes for CAWMRDPIRAEAFF. The entire variable domain, with the rest obtained from reference TRBV30 and TRBJ1-1, is as follows: SQTIHQWPATLVQPVGSPLSLECTVEGTSNPNLYWYRQAAGRGLQLLFYSVGIGQISSEVPQNLSASRPQDRQFILSSKKLLLSDSGFYLCAWMRDPIRAEAFFGQGTRLTVV.

Comment on this clone: Additional DNA sequences in this sample encode the identical CDR3. This CDR3 is CASSFRPETYEQYF. CDR3 nucleotide sequence: TGTGCCAGCAGTTTTCGTCCAGAAACCTACGAGCAGTACTTC. J is TRBJ2-7 and V is TRBV27, with unresolved D. V lost 3 bases and J 2 bases, leaving 11 bases between the germline ends. Germline lookup yields CDR1 MNHEY and CDR2 SMNVEV (reference sequence). The CDR3 is 14 residues long.

The chain has TRBV12-1 and TRBJ2-1; the DNA was not compared with TRBD2, the D call given in the table. TRBV12-1 is marked as a pseudogene. The CDR3 contains 16 residues. The CDR3 bases are TGTGCCAGCAGCTGTAGCGGGAGGGCCTGGTACAATGAGCAGTTCTTC. Amino acid sequence: CASSCSGRAWYNEQFF.

The chain links TRBV19 to TRBJ1-1; 7 nucleotides line up with TRBD1. Germline V gives CDR1 LNHDA, CDR2 SQIVND (reference sequence). Unmatched junction bases numbered 7, after V lost 3 bases and J lost 0 bases. CDR3 size: 16 residues. CDR3 nucleotide sequence: TGTGCCAGTAGTATCCGGGACAGAAGAATGAACACTGAAGCTTTCTTT. It is translated as CASSIRDRRMNTEAFF.

The chain recombines TRBV12-3 or TRBV12-4 with TRBJ2-3; 7 bases fit TRBD1. The CDR3 is 13 amino acids. Trimming at V came to 5 bases and at J to 2 bases, leaving 1 base not matched to a gene. This CDR3 reads CASSDRATDTQYF. The CDR3 bases are TGTGCCAGCAGTGACAGGGCCACAGATACGCAGTATTTT.

The chain carries TRBV3-1 (or the pseudogene TRBV3-2) and TRBJ2-5, with 13 bases matching TRBD2. J was trimmed by 4 bases and V by 4 bases; bases with no gene match: 6. The CDR3 is made up of 16 amino acids. The germline V gene encodes CDR1 LGHDT and CDR2 YNNKEL (reference sequence). CDR3 bases: TGTGCCAGCAGCCTGGGACTAGCGGGAATTGGAGAGACCCAGTACTTC. Amino acids: CASSLGLAGIGETQYF.

This rearrangement joins TRBV29-1 to TRBJ2-7; D ambiguous. Trimming removed 5 bases at V and 0 bases at J, with 14 bases between. CDR3 length: 14 residues. In germline, CDR1 is SQVTM, CDR2 ANQGSEA. The CDR3 region has the DNA TGCAGCGTTTCCCCTGCTCGGAGCTCCTACGAGCAGTACTTC. This codes for CSVSPARSSYEQYF.

This clone was seen just once. The V and J genes are TRBV3-1 (or the pseudogene TRBV3-2) and TRBJ2-2; possible D gene TRBD1, 5 bases. The V gene lost 7 bases and the J gene lost 7 bases, with 10 bases spanning the gap. Germline assignment: CDR1 LGHDT and CDR2 YNNKEL (reference sequence). The CDR3 extends over 12 amino acids. The CDR3: CASTITGGELFF. The CDR3 DNA sequence: TGTGCCAGCACCATTACAGGCGGGGAGCTGTTTTTT.

This chain links TRBV6-5 with TRBJ1-2, with TRBD1 matching 10 bases. There are 15 residues in the CDR3. With 4 bases clipped from V and 4 bases from J, the junction kept 6 bases outside the gene matches. Germline loops: CDR1 MNHEY, CDR2 SVGAGI. For the CDR3, the DNA is TGTGCCAGCAGTTTGGCCGGGACAGGGGTCTATGGCTACACCTTC. It is translated as CASSLAGTGVYGYTF.

The chain has TRBV27 and TRBJ2-1; D is uncertain. This CDR3 has 13 amino acids. The V gene lost 0 bases and the J gene lost 8 bases, with 8 bases spanning the gap. Germline CDR1 is MNHEY and CDR2 is SMNVEV (reference sequence). CDR3 amino acids: CASSLSAAYEQFF. CDR3 DNA sequence: TGTGCCAGCAGTTTATCAGCTGCCTATGAGCAGTTCTTC.

V and J are TRBV30 and TRBJ1-2; 7 bases align to TRBD1. The V gene end was trimmed by 1 base and the J gene end by 5 bases; junction bases not matched to a gene: 4. Germline V gene lookup returns CDR1 GTSNPN and CDR2 SVGIG (reference sequence). The length of the CDR3 is 13 residues. Here the CDR3 reads CAWSDRTGYGYTF. For the CDR3, the DNA is TGTGCCTGGAGTGATCGGACAGGATATGGCTACACCTTC.

This chain joins TRBV2 and TRBJ1-1; maybe TRBD1 (6 bases). Germline CDR1 reads SNHLY; CDR2 reads FYNNEI. Trimming pared 2 bases from V and 0 bases from J, leaving 13 bases between. The CDR3 is 16 residues long. The CDR3 DNA reads as TGTGCCAGCAGTGAAACCCTGGACAGCATGAACACTGAAGCTTTCTTT. Translating it yields CASSETLDSMNTEAFF.

The chain employs TRBV28 and TRBJ1-2; 9 positions agree with TRBD1. CDR3 length: 17 amino acids. Per germline, CDR1 MDHEN and CDR2 SYDVKM. After removal of 4 bases from V and 0 bases from J, the junction contained 9 bases not matched to a gene. This CDR3 is CASSSPTGGVSNYGYTF. Written as DNA, the CDR3 is TGTGCCAGCAGTTCCCCGACAGGGGGTGTTTCTAACTATGGCTACACCTTC.

The gene calls are TRBV30 and TRBJ1-6, with a possible D match to TRBD1 (6 bases). Germline V gene lookup returns CDR1 GTSNPN and CDR2 SVGIG (reference sequence). There are 14 residues in the CDR3. V was pared by 2 bases and J by 5 bases, with 10 bases between. In nucleotides, the CDR3 is TGTGCCTGGAGTAAGGGGGGGAATAATTCACCCCTCCACTTT. It specifies CAWSKGGNNSPLHF. Based on the CDR3 plus reference TRBV30 and TRBJ1-6, the full variable domain is SQTIHQWPATLVQPVGSPLSLECTVEGTSNPNLYWYRQAAGRGLQLLFYSVGIGQISSEVPQNLSASRPQDRQFILSSKKLLLSDSGFYLCAWSKGGNNSPLHFGNGTRLTVT.

The chain is built from TRBV30 and TRBJ2-5, with 8 positions matching TRBD2. The V gene end was trimmed by 7 bases and the J gene end by 4 bases; junction bases not matched to a gene: 17. Germline V gives CDR1 GTSNPN, CDR2 SVGIG (reference sequence). This CDR3 is built from 16 residues. The CDR3 protein is CASSPWRVAGLETQYF. DNA for the CDR3: TGTGCCTCCTCGCCCTGGAGGGTAGCGGGGTTAGAGACCCAGTACTTC.

The chain carries TRBV30 and TRBJ2-7; D is perhaps TRBD1 (6 bases). Between the trimmed V and J ends, which lost 0 bases and 6 bases, there was a span of 6 bases. The germline gives CDR1 GTSNPN, CDR2 SVGIG (reference sequence). The CDR3 extends over 11 amino acids. Here the CDR3 DNA reads TGTGCCTGGAGTGTAGGGGGCGAGCAGTACTTC. This codes for CAWSVGGEQYF.

Note on this clone: An end of the junction does not agree with germline; a read error may underlie this. This chain uses TRBV3-1 (or the pseudogene TRBV3-2) with TRBJ2-1; 7 bases are a match to TRBD2. The CDR3 sequence is 17 residues long. CDR1 and CDR2 from the germline V gene are LGHDT and YNNKEL (reference sequence). The CDR3: CASSQGTSGNFLNVQFF. In DNA form, the CDR3 reads TGTGCCAGCAGCCAAGGAACCAGCGGGAACTTCCTGAATGTGCAGTTCTTC.

As concerns this clone: Distinct nucleotide sequences in the sample also encode this CDR3. The genes are TRBV5-1 and TRBJ2-1; 13 bases are shared with TRBD2. The CDR3 totals 16 residues. Per the germline V gene, CDR1 is SGHRS and CDR2 is YFSETQ. The V gene end was trimmed by 5 bases and the J gene end by 0 bases; junction bases not matched to a gene: 2. CDR3: CASSWTSGSSYNEQFF. In nucleotides, the CDR3 is TGCGCCAGCAGTTGGACTAGCGGGAGCTCCTACAATGAGCAGTTCTTC.